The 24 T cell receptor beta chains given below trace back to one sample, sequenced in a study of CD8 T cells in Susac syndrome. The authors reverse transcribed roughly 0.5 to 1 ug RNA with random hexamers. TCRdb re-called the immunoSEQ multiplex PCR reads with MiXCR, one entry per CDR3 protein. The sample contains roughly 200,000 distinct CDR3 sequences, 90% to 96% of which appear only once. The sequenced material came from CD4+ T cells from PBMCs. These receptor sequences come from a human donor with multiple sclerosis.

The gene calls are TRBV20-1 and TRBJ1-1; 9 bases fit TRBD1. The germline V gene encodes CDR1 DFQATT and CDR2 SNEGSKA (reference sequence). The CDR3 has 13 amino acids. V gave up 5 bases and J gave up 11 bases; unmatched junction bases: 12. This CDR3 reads CSAEWTGVEQAFF. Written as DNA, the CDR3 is TGCAGTGCTGAATGGACAGGGGTAGAACAGGCTTTCTTT.

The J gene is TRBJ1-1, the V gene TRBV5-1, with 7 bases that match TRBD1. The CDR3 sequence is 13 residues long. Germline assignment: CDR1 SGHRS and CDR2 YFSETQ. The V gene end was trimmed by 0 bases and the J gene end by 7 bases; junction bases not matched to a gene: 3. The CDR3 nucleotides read TGCGCCAGCAGCTTGGCAGGGGGGTTTGAAGCTTTCTTT. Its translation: CASSLAGGFEAFF.

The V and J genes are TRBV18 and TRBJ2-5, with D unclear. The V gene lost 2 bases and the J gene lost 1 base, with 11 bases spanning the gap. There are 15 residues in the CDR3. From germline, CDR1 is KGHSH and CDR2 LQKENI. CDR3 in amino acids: CASSPKGSFQETQYF. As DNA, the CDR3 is TGTGCCAGCTCACCAAAGGGCTCTTTCCAAGAGACCCAGTACTTC.

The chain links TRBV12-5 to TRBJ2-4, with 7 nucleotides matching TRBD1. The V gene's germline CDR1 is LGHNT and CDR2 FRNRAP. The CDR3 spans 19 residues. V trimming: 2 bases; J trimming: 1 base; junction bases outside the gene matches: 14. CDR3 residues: CASGLTTGSLLTAKNIQYF. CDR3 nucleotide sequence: TGTGCTAGTGGTTTGACGACAGGGAGCCTTCTCACGGCCAAAAACATTCAGTACTTC.

DNA of the CDR3: TGTGCCAGCTCACGCTCCGGGACCGGGGAGCTGTTTTTT. Its translation is CASSRSGTGELFF. The chain uses TRBV18 and TRBJ2-2; D not resolved. The germline CDR1 and CDR2 sequences are KGHSH and LQKENI. Trimming pared 4 bases from V and 5 bases from J, leaving 8 bases between. The CDR3 loop spans 13 amino acids.

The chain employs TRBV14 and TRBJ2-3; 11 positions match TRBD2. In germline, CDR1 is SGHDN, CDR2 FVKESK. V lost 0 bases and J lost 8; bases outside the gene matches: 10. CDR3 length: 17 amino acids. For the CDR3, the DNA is TGTGCCAGCAGCCAAGATACTAGCGGGGGAATCACACCTACGCAGTATTTT. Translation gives CASSQDTSGGITPTQYF.

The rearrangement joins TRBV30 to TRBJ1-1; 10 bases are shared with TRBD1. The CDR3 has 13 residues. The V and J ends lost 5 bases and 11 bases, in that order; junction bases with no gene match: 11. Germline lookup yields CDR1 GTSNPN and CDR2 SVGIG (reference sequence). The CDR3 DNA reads TGTGCCTGGGGACGGGACAGGGGTATCGTCGCTTTCTTT. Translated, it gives CAWGRDRGIVAFF.

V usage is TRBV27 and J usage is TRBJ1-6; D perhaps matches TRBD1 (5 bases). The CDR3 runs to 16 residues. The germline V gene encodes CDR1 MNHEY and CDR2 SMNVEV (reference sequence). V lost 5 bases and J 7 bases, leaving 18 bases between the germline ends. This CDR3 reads CASSPTFAGLNSPLHF. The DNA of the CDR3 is TGTGCCAGCAGTCCGACGTTTGCGGGACTCAATTCACCCCTCCACTTT.

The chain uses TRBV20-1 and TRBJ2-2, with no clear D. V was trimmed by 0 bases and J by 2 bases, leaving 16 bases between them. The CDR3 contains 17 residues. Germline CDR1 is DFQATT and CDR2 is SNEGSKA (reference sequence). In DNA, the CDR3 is TGCAGTGCTAGAGATGAAGGCCTCGCCAGTAACACCGGGGAGCTGTTTTTT. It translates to CSARDEGLASNTGELFF.

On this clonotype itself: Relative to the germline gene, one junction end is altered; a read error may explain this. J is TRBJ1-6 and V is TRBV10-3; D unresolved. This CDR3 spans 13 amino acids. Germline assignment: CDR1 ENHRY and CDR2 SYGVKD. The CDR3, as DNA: TGTGCCGTCAGGACGGTCGTTAATTCACCCCTCCACTTT. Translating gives CAVRTVVNSPLHF.

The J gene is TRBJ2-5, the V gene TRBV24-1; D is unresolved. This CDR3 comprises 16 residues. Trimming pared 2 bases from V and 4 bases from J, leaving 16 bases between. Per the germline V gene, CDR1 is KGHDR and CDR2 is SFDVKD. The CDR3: CATSDSLTSSGETQYF. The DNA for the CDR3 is TGTGCCACCAGTGATTCTCTTACCTCTTCGGGAGAGACCCAGTACTTC.

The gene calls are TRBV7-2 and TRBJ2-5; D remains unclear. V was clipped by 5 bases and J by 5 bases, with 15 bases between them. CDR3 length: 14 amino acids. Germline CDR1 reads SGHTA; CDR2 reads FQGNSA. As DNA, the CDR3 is TGTGCCAGCAGCCCCCAACGATCCTTGGAGACCCAGTACTTC. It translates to CASSPQRSLETQYF.

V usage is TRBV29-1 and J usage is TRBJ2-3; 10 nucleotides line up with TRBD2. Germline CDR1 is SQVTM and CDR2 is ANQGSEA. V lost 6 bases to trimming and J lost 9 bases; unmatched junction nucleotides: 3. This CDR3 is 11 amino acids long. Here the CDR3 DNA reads TGCAGCGTCCGTAGCGGGGGGACGCAGTATTTT. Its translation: CSVRSGGTQYF.

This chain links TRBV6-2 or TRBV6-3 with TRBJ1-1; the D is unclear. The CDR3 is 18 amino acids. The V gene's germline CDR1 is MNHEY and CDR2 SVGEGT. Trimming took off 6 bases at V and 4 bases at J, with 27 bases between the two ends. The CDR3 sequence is CASSPWSRRVERGTEAFF. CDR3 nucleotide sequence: TGTGCCAGCAGCCCATGGAGTCGACGGGTCGAACGGGGCACTGAAGCTTTCTTT.

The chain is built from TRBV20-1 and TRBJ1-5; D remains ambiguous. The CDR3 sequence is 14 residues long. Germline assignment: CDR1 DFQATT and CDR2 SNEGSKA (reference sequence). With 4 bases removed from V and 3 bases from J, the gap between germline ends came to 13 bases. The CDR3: CSATLLQANQPQHF. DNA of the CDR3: TGCAGTGCTACTTTACTGCAGGCCAATCAGCCCCAGCATTTT.

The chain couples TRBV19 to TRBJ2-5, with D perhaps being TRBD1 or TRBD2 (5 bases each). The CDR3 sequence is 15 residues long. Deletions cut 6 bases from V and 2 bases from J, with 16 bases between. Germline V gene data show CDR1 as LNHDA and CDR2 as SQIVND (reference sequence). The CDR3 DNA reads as TGTGCCAGTAGCAATCTGGGACGACAGCAAGAGACCCAGTACTTC. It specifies CASSNLGRQQETQYF.

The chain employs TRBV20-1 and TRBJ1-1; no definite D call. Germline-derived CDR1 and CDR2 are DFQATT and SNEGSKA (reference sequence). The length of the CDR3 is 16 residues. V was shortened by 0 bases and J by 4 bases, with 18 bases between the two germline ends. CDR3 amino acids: CSARDSKWTAVTEAFF. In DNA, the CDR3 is TGCAGTGCTAGAGATTCGAAATGGACCGCGGTCACTGAAGCTTTCTTT.

CDR3 nucleotides: TGCGCCAGCAGCCAAGATCACCCAGGCGGGAGTGGCTACACCTTC. Its translation: CASSQDHPGGSGYTF. The chain employs TRBV4-3 and TRBJ1-2; no firm D call. Trimming pared 0 bases from V and 7 bases from J, leaving 15 bases between. The CDR3 totals 15 residues. From germline, CDR1 is LGHNA and CDR2 YSLEER.

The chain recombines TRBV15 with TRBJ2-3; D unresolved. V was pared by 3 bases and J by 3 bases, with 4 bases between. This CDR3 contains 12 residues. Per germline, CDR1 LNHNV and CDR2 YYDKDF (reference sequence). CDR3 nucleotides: TGTGCCACCAGCAGGGGGACAGATACGCAGTATTTT. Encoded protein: CATSRGTDTQYF.

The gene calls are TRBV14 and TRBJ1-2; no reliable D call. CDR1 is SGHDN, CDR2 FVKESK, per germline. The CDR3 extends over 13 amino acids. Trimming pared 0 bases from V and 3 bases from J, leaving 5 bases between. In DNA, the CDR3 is TGTGCCAGCAGCCAAGAGGTTTACTATGGCTACACCTTC. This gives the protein CASSQEVYYGYTF.

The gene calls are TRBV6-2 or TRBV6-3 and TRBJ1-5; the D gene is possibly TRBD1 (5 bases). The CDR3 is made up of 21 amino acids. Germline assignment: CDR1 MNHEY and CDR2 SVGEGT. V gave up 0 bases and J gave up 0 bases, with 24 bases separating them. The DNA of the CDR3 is TGTGCCAGCAGTTACTCGCTGGTCAGGGCCGGGTTAATAACTAGCAATCAGCCCCAGCATTTT. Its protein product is CASSYSLVRAGLITSNQPQHF.

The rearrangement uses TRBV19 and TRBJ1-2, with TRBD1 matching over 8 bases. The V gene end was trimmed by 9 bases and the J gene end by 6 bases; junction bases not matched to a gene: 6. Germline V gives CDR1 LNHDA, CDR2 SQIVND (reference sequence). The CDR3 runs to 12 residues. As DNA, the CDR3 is TGTGCCAGCCAAGACAGGGGCGATGGCTACACCTTC. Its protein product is CASQDRGDGYTF.

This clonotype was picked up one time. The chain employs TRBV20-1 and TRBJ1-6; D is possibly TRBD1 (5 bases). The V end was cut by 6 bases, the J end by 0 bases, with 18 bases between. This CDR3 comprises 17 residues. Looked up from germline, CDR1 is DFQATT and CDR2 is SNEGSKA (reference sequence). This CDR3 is CSAEGQGTSSYNSPLHF. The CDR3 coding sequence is TGCAGTGCCGAGGGGCAGGGAACGAGCTCCTATAATTCACCCCTCCACTTT.

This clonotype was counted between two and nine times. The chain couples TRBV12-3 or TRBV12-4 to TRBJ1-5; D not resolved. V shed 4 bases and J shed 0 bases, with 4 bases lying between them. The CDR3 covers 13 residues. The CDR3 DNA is TGTGCCAGCAGTTCAAATAGCAATCAGCCCCAGCATTTT. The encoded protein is CASSSNSNQPQHF.